The rows below give T cell receptor beta chains drawn from one sample of a study of regulatory T cells in long-lasting Graves disease. A single record per CDR3 protein comes from TCRdb applying MiXCR to the multiplex PCR reads. This sample has 350,000 to 550,000 distinct CDR3 sequences, with 11% to 15% found just once. These same data were also listed under a study on T cells in Graves' hyperthyroidism and ophthalmopathy.

The sequencing here drew on peripheral blood mononuclear cells (PBMCs), taken at new diagnosis, from a patient treated with antithyroid drugs. These receptors originate from a woman aged 50 to 65 with Graves disease. The CDR3 runs from the conserved cysteine through the conserved F or W. A D gene is named only where the DNA matches it firmly. Size tells how often a clone was seen (once, few, many) or the class of an expanded clone, and some rows leave it out.

d_gene,abundance,v_gene,CDR3aa
TRBD1,NA,TRBV29-1,CSVKTGGYDQPQHF
NA,many,TRBV6-5,CASSSSGTYSMNTEAFF
NA,few,TRBV3-1,CASSPGEGADTQYF
NA,NA,TRBV30,CAWSITSAEQYF
NA,many,TRBV7-9,CASTAGANEKLFF
NA,NA,TRBV20-1,CSASPTDERGGEQYF
NA,many,TRBV12-3/TRBV12-4,CASSFQGSGNQPQHF
NA,many,TRBV9,CASSPDRNSPLHF
TRBD2,many,TRBV2,CASTSLVPGTSYEQYF
NA,few,TRBV14,CASSQLGGNQPQHF
NA,many,TRBV9,CASGMGTDEQYF
TRBD2,NA,TRBV27,CASSLREGNEQYF
NA,few,TRBV19,CASSRSGVGSSYEQYF
TRBD1,many,TRBV7-9,CASIKPGQGSYEQYF
TRBD2,few,TRBV7-8,CASSPWGRAFVNIQYF
NA,few,TRBV5-1,CASSLGNLANEQFF
TRBD2,many,TRBV9,CASSVGDLAGEQFF
NA,NA,TRBV5-6,CASSLSNRAQLRDF
NA,many,TRBV6-2/TRBV6-3,CASSYSSGGAGNEQFF
NA,few,TRBV7-9,CASSLLSGDGYTF
NA,many,TRBV28,CASSETGNQPQHF
TRBD1,NA,TRBV7-9,CASSFGWTGDYEQYF